The clone carrying this T cell receptor beta chain was seen only a few times. The assay was immunoSEQ multiplex PCR, and TCRdb's table has in-frame clones only and misses some. The profile covers a few hundred thousand clones, with 85% to 90% appearing a single time and roughly 1.7% taken by the ten largest. The data derive from a study of blood T cell repertoires in COVID-19. This TCR was recovered from a man aged 40-49 years who had recovered from COVID-19. The sequenced sample was PBMCs or T cells enriched from blood (not recorded which).

This chain's CDR3 is CASSFGTGGVQPQHF. CDR3 coding DNA: TGTGCCAGCAGCTTCGGGACAGGAGGGGTTCAGCCCCAGCATTTT. The chain combines TRBV9 with TRBJ1-5; 8 bases map to TRBD1. The germline gives CDR1 SGDLS, CDR2 YYNGEE. This CDR3 region has 15 residues. J was trimmed by 6 bases and V by 4 bases; bases with no gene match: 9. The full variable domain, its missing parts supplied by reference TRBV9 and TRBJ1-5, is DSGVTQTPKHLITATGQRVTLRCSPRSGDLSVYWYQQSLDQGLQFLIQYYNGEERAKGNILERFSAQQFPDLHSELNLSSLELGDSALYFCASSFGTGGVQPQHFGDGTRLSIL.